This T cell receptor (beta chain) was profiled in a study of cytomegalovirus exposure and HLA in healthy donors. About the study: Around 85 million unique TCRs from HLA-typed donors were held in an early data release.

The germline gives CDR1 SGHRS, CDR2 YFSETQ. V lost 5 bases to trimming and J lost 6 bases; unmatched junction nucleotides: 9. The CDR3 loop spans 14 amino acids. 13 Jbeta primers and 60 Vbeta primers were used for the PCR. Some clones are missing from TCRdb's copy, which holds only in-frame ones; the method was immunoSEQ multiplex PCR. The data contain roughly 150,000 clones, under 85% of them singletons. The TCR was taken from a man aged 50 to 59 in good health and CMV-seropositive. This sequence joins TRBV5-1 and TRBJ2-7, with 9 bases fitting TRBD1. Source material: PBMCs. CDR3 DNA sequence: TGCGCCAGCAGGACCCGGGACAGGGCTCCCGAGCAGTACTTC. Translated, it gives CASRTRDRAPEQYF.